The present T cell receptor beta chain was sequenced within a study of breast tumors, draining lymph nodes, adjacent tissues. Study-level findings and limits: Findings are consistent with lymph node origin and intratumoral expansion of most tumor T cells. Tumor repertoires ranked between lymph nodes and nontumor tissue in diversity, with V and J gene preferences. Compared with basal-like, luminal-like tumors shared significantly more repertoire with nontumor tissue. Data only fit, rather than demonstrated, lymph node origin of most tumor T cells.

Each CDR3 protein gets one entry after TCRdb re-called the multiplex PCR reads with MiXCR. The sample lists over 200,000 distinct CDR3 sequences, 32% seen once, with around 1.5% in the top ten. The lymph nodes were axillary draining lymph nodes from breast cancer patients. This clonotype was picked up a small number of times. The antigen remains unidentified. This clone may be a read error of a much larger clone one base away. The CDR3 does not end in the conserved phenylalanine or tryptophan, so this is likely a read error. The CDR3 is made up of 13 amino acids. In germline, CDR1 is SGDLS, CDR2 YYNGEE. Trimming removed 4 bases at V and 3 bases at J, with 10 bases between.

The receptor was derived from a female donor with breast cancer. Some clones in this sample may be carry-over from other donors' samples. Sequenced material: axillary lymph node tissue. The rearrangement uses TRBV9 and TRBJ1-2; tentatively, D is TRBD1 (5 bases). CDR3 in amino acids: CASSRRGDYGYTS. In DNA, the CDR3 is TGTGCCAGCAGCCGAAGAGGGGACTATGGCTACACCTCC.